This TCR beta chain was obtained from a study of blood T cell repertoires in COVID-19. Study background: The United States, Italy and Spain were the sources of the acute and convalescent COVID-19 samples. From T cells, B-cell-depleted T cells, or PBMCs came the material, which was cDNA or gDNA.

Per the germline V gene, CDR1 is KGHSH and CDR2 is LQKENI. This CDR3 comprises 14 residues. Trimming at V came to 3 bases and at J to 2 bases, leaving 2 bases not matched to a gene. Source study methods: The assay estimated nucleated cells by amplifying reference gene primers. Profiling relied on immunoSEQ multiplex PCR, and the TCRdb table lists in-frame clones only, not all of them. V and J calls and clone size follow that table, whereas D and trimming were derived from the DNA. The repertoire holds about 120,000 clones, about 88% seen once, with about 1% in the top ten. This chain links TRBV18 with TRBJ1-1, with 8 nucleotides matching TRBD1. The clonotype originates from a woman aged 80 or over with acute or convalescent COVID-19. The sequencing input was peripheral blood. This chain's CDR3 is CASSPGQGNTEAFF. The CDR3 nucleotides read TGTGCCAGCTCACCCGGACAGGGTAACACTGAAGCTTTCTTT.